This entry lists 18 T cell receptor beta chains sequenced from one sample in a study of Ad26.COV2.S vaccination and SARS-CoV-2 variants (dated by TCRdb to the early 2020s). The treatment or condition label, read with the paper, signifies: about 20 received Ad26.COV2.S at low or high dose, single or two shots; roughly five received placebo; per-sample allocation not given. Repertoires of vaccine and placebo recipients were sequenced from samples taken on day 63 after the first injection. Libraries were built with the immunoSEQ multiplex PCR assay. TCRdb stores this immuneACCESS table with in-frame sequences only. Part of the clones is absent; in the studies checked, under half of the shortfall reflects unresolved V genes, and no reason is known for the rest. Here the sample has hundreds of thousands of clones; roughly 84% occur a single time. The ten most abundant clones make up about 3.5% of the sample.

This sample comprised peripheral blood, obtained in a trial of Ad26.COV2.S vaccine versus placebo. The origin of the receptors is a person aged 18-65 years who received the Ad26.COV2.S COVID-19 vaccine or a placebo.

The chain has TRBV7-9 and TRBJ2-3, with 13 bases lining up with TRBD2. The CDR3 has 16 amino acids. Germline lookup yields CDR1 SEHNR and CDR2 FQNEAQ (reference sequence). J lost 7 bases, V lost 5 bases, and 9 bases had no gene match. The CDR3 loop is CASSTWTSGSRNTQYF. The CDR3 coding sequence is TGTGCCAGCAGCACCTGGACTAGCGGGAGTAGAAATACGCAGTATTTT.

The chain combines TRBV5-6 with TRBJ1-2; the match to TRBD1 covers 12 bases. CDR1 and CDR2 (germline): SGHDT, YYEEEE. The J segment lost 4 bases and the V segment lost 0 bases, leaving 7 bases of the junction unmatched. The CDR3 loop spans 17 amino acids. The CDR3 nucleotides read TGTGCCAGCAGCTTGGGCGGGACAGGGGGCGCTTTCTATGGCTACACCTTC. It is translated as CASSLGGTGGAFYGYTF.

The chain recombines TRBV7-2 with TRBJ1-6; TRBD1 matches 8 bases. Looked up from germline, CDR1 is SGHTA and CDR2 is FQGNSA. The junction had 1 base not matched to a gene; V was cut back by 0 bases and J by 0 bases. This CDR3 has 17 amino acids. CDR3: CASSLAGQGSYNSPLHF. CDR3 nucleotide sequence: TGTGCCAGCAGCTTAGCTGGACAGGGCTCCTATAATTCACCCCTCCACTTT.

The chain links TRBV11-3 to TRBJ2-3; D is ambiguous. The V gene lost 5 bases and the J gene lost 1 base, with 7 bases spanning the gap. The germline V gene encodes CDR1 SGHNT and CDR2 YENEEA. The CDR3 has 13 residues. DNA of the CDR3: TGTGCCAGCAGCCCGGGTGGCACAGATACGCAGTATTTT. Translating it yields CASSPGGTDTQYF.

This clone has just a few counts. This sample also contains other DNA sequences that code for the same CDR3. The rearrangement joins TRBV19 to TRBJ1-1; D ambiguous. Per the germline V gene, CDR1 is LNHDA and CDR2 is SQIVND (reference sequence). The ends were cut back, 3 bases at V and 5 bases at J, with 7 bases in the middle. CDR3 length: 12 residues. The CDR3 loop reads CASSIIGTEAFF. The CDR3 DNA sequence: TGTGCCAGTAGTATTATAGGGACTGAAGCTTTCTTT.

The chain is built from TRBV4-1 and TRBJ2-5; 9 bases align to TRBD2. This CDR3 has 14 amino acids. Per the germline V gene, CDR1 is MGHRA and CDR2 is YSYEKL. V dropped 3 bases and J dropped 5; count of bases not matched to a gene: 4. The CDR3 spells CASSQLRGGETQYF. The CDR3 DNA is TGCGCCAGCAGCCAGTTGCGGGGGGGGGAGACCCAGTACTTC.

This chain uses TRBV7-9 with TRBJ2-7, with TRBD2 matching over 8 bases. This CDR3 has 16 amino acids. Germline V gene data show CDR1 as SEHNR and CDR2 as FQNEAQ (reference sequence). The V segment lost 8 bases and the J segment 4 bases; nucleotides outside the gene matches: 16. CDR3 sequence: CASASARGGESYEQYF. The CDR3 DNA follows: TGTGCCAGCGCCTCTGCCCGGGGGGGGGAATCGTACGAGCAGTACTTC.

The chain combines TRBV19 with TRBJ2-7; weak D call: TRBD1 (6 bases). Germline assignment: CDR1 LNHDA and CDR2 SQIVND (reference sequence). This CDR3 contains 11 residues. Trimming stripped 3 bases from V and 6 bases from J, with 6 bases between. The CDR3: CASSMGAEQYF. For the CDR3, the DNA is TGTGCCAGTAGTATGGGGGCCGAGCAGTACTTC. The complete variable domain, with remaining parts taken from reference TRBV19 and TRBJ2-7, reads DGGITQSPKYLFRKEGQNVTLSCEQNLNHDAMYWYRQDPGQGLRLIYYSQIVNDFQKGDIAEGYSVSREKKESFPLTVTSAQKNPTAFYLCASSMGAEQYFGPGTRLTVT.

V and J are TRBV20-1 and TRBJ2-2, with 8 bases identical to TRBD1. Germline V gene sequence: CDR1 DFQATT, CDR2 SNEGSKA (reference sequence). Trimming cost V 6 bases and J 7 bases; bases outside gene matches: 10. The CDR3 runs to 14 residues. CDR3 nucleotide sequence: TGCAGTGCCAGTAAGGACAGGGTGAACGGGGAGCTGTTTTTT. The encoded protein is CSASKDRVNGELFF.

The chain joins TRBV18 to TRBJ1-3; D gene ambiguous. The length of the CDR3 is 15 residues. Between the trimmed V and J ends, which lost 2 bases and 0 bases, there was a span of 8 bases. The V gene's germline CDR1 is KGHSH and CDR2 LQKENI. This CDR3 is CASSPSDDSGNTIYF. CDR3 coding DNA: TGTGCCAGCTCACCAAGTGATGACTCTGGAAACACCATATATTTT. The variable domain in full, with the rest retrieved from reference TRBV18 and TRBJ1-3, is NAGVMQNPRHLVRRRGQEARLRCSPMKGHSHVYWYRQLPEEGLKFMVYLQKENIIDESGMPKERFSAEFPKEGPSILRIQQVVRGDSAAYFCASSPSDDSGNTIYFGEGSWLTVV.

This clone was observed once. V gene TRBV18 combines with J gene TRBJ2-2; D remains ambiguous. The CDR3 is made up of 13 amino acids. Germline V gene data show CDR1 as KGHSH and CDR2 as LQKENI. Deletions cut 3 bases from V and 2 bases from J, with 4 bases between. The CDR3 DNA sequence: TGTGCCAGCTCACCCCAAAACACCGGGGAGCTGTTTTTT. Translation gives CASSPQNTGELFF.

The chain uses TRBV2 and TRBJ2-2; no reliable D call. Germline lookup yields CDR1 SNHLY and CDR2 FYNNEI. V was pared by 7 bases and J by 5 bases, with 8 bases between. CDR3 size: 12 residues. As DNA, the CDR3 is TGTGCCAGCAATCTGAGGACCGGGGAGCTGTTTTTT. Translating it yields CASNLRTGELFF. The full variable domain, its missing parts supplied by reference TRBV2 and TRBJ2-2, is EPEVTQTPSHQVTQMGQEVILRCVPISNHLYFYWYRQILGQKVEFLVSFYNNEISEKSEIFDDQFSVERPDGSNFTLKIRSTKLEDSAMYFCASNLRTGELFFGEGSRLTVL.

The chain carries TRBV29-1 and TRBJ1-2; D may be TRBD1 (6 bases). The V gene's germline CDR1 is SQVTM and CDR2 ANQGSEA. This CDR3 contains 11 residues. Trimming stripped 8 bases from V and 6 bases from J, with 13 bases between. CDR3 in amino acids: CSTEGGDGYTF. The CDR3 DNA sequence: TGCAGCACTGAGGGGGGCGATGGCTACACCTTC.

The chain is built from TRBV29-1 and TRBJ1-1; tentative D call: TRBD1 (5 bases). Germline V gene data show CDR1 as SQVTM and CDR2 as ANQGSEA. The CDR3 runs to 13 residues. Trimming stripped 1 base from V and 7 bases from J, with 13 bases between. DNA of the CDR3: TGCAGCGTTGAAGCCGGGGGGTTTGGTGAAGCTTTCTTT. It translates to CSVEAGGFGEAFF.

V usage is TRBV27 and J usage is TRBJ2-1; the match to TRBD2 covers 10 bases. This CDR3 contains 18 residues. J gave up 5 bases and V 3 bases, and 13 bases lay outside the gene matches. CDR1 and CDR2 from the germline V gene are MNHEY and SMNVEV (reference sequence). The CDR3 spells CASSFLASGGLSHNEQFF. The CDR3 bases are TGTGCCAGCAGTTTTTTAGCTAGCGGGGGTCTCTCTCACAATGAGCAGTTCTTC.

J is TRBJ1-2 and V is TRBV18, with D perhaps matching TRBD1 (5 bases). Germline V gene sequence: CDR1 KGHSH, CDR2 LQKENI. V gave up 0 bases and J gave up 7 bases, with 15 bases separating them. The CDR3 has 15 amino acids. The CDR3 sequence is CASSPPERDQAGYTF. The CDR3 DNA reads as TGTGCCAGCTCACCACCGGAAAGGGACCAGGCTGGCTACACCTTC.

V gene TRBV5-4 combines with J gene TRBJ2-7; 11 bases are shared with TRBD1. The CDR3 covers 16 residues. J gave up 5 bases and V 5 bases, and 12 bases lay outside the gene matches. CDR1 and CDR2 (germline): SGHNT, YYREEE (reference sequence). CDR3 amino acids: CASSPPTGQGANEQYF. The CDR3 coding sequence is TGTGCCAGCAGTCCCCCCACAGGACAGGGGGCCAACGAGCAGTACTTC.

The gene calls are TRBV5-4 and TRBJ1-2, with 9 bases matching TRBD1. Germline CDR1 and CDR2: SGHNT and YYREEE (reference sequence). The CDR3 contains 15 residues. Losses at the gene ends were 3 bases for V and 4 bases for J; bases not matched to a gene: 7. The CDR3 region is CASSWGTGLSYGYTF. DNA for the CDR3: TGTGCCAGCAGCTGGGGGACAGGGCTGAGCTATGGCTACACCTTC.